This T cell receptor beta chain emerged from a study of blood T cell repertoires in COVID-19. CDR3 length: 13 residues. The trim removed 6 bases at V and 3 bases at J, leaving 3 bases unmatched. CDR1 and CDR2 from the germline V gene are MNHEY and SVGEGT. The protocol was immunoSEQ multiplex PCR, while the TCRdb copy is restricted to in-frame clones and leaves out a portion. In the table there are approximately 69,000 clones, around four fifths of which are singletons. The gene calls are TRBV6-2 or TRBV6-3 and TRBJ2-7, with 9 bases identical to TRBD2. This receptor was obtained from a man in his 60s with acute or convalescent COVID-19. The sample was peripheral blood. CDR3 residues: CASSASGIYEQYF. CDR3 nucleotides: TGTGCCAGCAGCGCTAGCGGGATCTACGAGCAGTACTTC.